This passage covers 18 T cell receptor beta chains from one sample sequenced in a study of T cells in Graves' hyperthyroidism and ophthalmopathy. Researchers amplified the TCR beta CDR3 regions from RNA transcripts. An initial round of RT-PCR targeting the TCR CDR3 relied on the HTBI primer set. TCRdb re-called the multiplex PCR reads with MiXCR, one entry per CDR3 protein. The table lists around 700,000 distinct CDR3 sequences, under 20% of them singletons. Sample: blood. The receptors here all came from a woman aged 45-59 years with Graves' hyperthyroidism that later progressed to Graves' ophthalmopathy.

This clonotype occurred a few times. The chain links TRBV12-5 to TRBJ2-1, with TRBD1 matching over 11 bases. Losses at the gene ends were 0 bases for V and 5 bases for J; bases not matched to a gene: 18. Germline-derived CDR1 and CDR2 are LGHNT and FRNRAP. The CDR3 consists of 21 residues. The CDR3 here is CASGLVRIHLLEDRGHNEQFF. Here the CDR3 DNA reads TGTGCTAGTGGTTTGGTACGGATCCACCTTTTGGAGGACAGGGGGCACAATGAGCAGTTCTTC. The full variable domain, rest sourced from reference TRBV12-5 and TRBJ2-1, is DARVTQTPRHKVTEMGQEVTMRCQPILGHNTVFWYRQTMMQGLELLAYFRNRAPLDDSGMPKDRFSAEMPDATLATLKIQPSEPRDSAVYFCASGLVRIHLLEDRGHNEQFFGPGTRLTVL.

This clonotype came up many times. The chain joins TRBV5-1 to TRBJ2-1, with 10 bases lining up with TRBD1. The CDR3 is made up of 16 amino acids. The V and J ends lost 4 bases and 5 bases, in that order; junction bases with no gene match: 9. CDR1 and CDR2 from the germline V gene are SGHRS and YFSETQ. The CDR3 region is CASSQWGQGSDNEQFF. As DNA, the CDR3 is TGCGCCAGCAGCCAATGGGGACAGGGGTCCGACAATGAGCAGTTCTTC.

V gene TRBV6-5 combines with J gene TRBJ1-1; D possibly corresponds to TRBD1 (5 bases). The CDR3 covers 13 residues. Germline V CDR1 and CDR2: MNHEY, SVGAGI. V was trimmed by 2 bases and J by 6 bases, leaving 10 bases between them. CDR3 protein: CASSYPGRAEAFF. DNA of the CDR3: TGTGCCAGCAGTTACCCGGGGCGGGCTGAAGCTTTCTTT.

About this clonotype itself: The junction departs from germline at one end; a sequencing error may be responsible. The chain joins TRBV11-2 to TRBJ2-2; 7 bases are a match to TRBD1. The CDR3 sequence is 15 residues long. Germline V lookup: CDR1 SGHAT, CDR2 FQNNGV. CDR3 DNA sequence: TGTGCCAGCAGCCAGACAGGGTCGAACACCGGGGAGCTGTCTTTT. This encodes CASSQTGSNTGELSF.

About this clonotype: Its ends do not fully match the called genes, so a read error is possible. The chain has TRBV6-1 and TRBJ2-2, with D maybe TRBD2 (5 bases). CDR1 MNHNS and CDR2 SASEGT come from the germline V gene. The CDR3 is 16 amino acids. In nucleotides, the CDR3 is TGTGCCAGCAGTGAAGCGCTGGGAGTGTTCGCCGGGGAGCTGTCTTTT. It is translated as CASSEALGVFAGELSF.

The chain carries TRBV13 and TRBJ1-1; D is unclear. The CDR3 has 12 amino acids. V was shortened by 5 bases and J by 7 bases, with 11 bases between the two germline ends. Germline CDR1 reads PRHDT; CDR2 reads FYEKMQ (reference sequence). CDR3 nucleotides: TGTGCCAGCAGCCGGGGAAGGGTTGAAGCTTTCTTT. Its protein is CASSRGRVEAFF.

Only a few counts were recorded for this clonotype. This chain uses TRBV3-1 with TRBJ1-4; 8 nucleotides match TRBD1. Losses at the gene ends were 1 base for V and 7 bases for J; bases not matched to a gene: 11. The CDR3 spans 17 residues. CDR1 and CDR2 from the germline V gene are LGHDT and YNNKEL (reference sequence). The CDR3 DNA sequence: TGTGCCAGCAGCCAAGCCCTTCAGGGGGCCCTTGCTGAAAAACTGTTTTTT. Its protein is CASSQALQGALAEKLFF.

This clonotype was seen repeatedly, ten times or more. The chain employs TRBV7-3 and TRBJ2-3; 12 bases map to TRBD2. CDR1 and CDR2 (germline): SGHTA, FQGTGA. Unmatched junction bases numbered 6, after V lost 4 bases and J lost 1 base. The CDR3 covers 17 residues. For the CDR3, the DNA is TGTGCCAGCAGCTCCGGACTAGCGGGGATGGGCACAGATACGCAGTATTTT. Translating gives CASSSGLAGMGTDTQYF.

This clonotype was seen a few times. The chain recombines TRBV10-3 with TRBJ1-1; tentatively, D is TRBD1 (5 bases). Germline lookup yields CDR1 ENHRY and CDR2 SYGVKD. This CDR3 is 15 amino acids long. V was shortened by 0 bases and J by 11 bases, with 19 bases between the two germline ends. This CDR3 is CAISESRGPSELAFF. The CDR3 bases are TGTGCCATCAGTGAGTCGAGGGGACCCTCCGAGCTTGCTTTCTTT.

This clonotype was detected ten times or more. At one boundary the junction diverges from the germline segment, which might be a read error. V is TRBV7-7 and J is TRBJ1-5, with D maybe TRBD1 (6 bases). Germline V gene sequence: CDR1 SSHAT, CDR2 FNYEAQ (reference sequence). CDR3 length equals 13 residues. The CDR3 DNA sequence: TGTGCTAGCAGCTGGGACATTGGTCAGCCCCAGCATTTT. It codes for CASSWDIGQPQHF.

This clonotype was found many times. The chain carries TRBV11-3 and TRBJ2-2; either TRBD1 or TRBD2 may fit D (6 bases each). The V end lost 2 bases, the J end lost 7 bases, and 8 bases lay between the germline ends. The germline CDR1 and CDR2 sequences are SGHNT and YENEEA. The CDR3 totals 13 residues. The CDR3 coding sequence is TGTGCCAGCAGCTTACGGGGGCTCGGGGAGCTGTTTTTT. Protein sequence: CASSLRGLGELFF. Full variable domain (remainder filled in from reference TRBV11-3 and TRBJ2-2): EAGVVQSPRYKIIEKKQPVAFWCNPISGHNTLYWYLQNLGQGPELLIRYENEEAVDDSQLPKDRFSAERLKGVDSTLKIQPAELGDSAVYLCASSLRGLGELFFGEGSRLTVL.

In regard to this clonotype: A read error may account for a junction end that differs from germline. The rearrangement uses TRBV27 and TRBJ2-2; D remains unclear. Germline CDR1 and CDR2: MNHEY and SMNVEV (reference sequence). This CDR3 is 13 amino acids long. CDR3: CASSMHYTEELFF. The CDR3 DNA follows: TGTGCCAGCAGTATGCATTACACCGAGGAGCTGTTTTTT.

The chain carries TRBV7-9 and TRBJ1-3; D is perhaps TRBD1 (5 bases). This CDR3 spans 14 amino acids. Germline CDR1 reads SEHNR; CDR2 reads FQNEAQ (reference sequence). Trimming took off 2 bases at V and 4 bases at J, with 9 bases between the two ends. The chain's CDR3 is CASSLKRDGNTIYF. DNA of the CDR3: TGTGCCAGCAGCTTAAAACGGGACGGAAACACCATATATTTT.

This sequence joins TRBV11-2 and TRBJ2-1; D call uncertain. Germline lookup yields CDR1 SGHAT and CDR2 FQNNGV. The ends were cut back, 1 base at V and 7 bases at J, with 5 bases in the middle. This CDR3 has 12 amino acids. The CDR3 nucleotides read TGTGCCAGCAGCTTAGTCCAGAATGAGCAGTTCTTC. Translated, it gives CASSLVQNEQFF.

This clonotype has just a few counts. This chain uses TRBV3-1 with TRBJ2-5, with 7 positions matching TRBD2. Germline lookup yields CDR1 LGHDT and CDR2 YNNKEL (reference sequence). The V and J ends lost 1 base and 4 bases, in that order; junction bases with no gene match: 9. CDR3 length: 16 residues. The CDR3 is CASSQARGWEGETQYF. For the CDR3, the DNA is TGTGCCAGCAGCCAAGCCCGGGGGTGGGAGGGAGAGACCCAGTACTTC.

The chain uses TRBV12-5 and TRBJ1-1; unclear D gene. V lost 3 bases and J 1 base, leaving 6 bases between the germline ends. CDR3 length: 13 amino acids. Germline CDR1 LGHNT, CDR2 FRNRAP. This CDR3 reads CASGLKSNTEAFF. The CDR3 DNA is TGTGCTAGTGGTTTAAAGTCGAACACTGAAGCTTTCTTT.

With regard to this clonotype: Sequence at one end of the junction differs from germline and may be a read error. The V and J genes are TRBV12-3 or TRBV12-4 and TRBJ2-5; D is unclear. The CDR3 is 11 residues long. CDR3 region: CGSSALETQYF. The CDR3 DNA is TGTGGCAGCAGCGCCCTGGAGACCCAGTACTTC.

This clonotype appeared many times. The gene calls are TRBV7-9 and TRBJ2-5; 7 bases match TRBD2. V trimming: 8 bases; J trimming: 1 base; junction bases outside the gene matches: 1. CDR1 SEHNR and CDR2 FQNEAQ come from the germline V gene (reference sequence). There are 12 residues in the CDR3. The CDR3 region has the DNA TGTGCCAGCGGCGGGGGCCAAGAGACCCAGTACTTC. It specifies CASGGGQETQYF.